This T cell receptor (beta chain) is drawn from a study of blood T cell repertoires in COVID-19. Across the study: The cDNA or gDNA used as material had been derived from T cells, B-cell-depleted T cells, or PBMCs.

As processed by the authors: Counts of nucleated cells, estimated from reference gene primer amplification, were obtained. The repertoire was sequenced with immunoSEQ multiplex PCR; TCRdb's copy has only in-frame clones and lacks some. V and J calls plus clone size are reproduced from that table; the DNA served to infer D and trimming. The data contain about 34,000 clones, roughly 78% of them singletons. This clone was seen only once. V dropped 2 bases and J dropped 0 bases, with 12 bases sitting between them. Per germline, CDR1 MRHNA and CDR2 SNTAGT. This CDR3 contains 16 residues. V gene TRBV6-4 combines with J gene TRBJ2-3, with D perhaps matching TRBD2 (7 bases). The sequencing input was peripheral blood. This clonotype was obtained from a woman in her 70s with acute or convalescent COVID-19. This CDR3 is CASSDEGGSSTDTQYF. The CDR3, as DNA: TGTGCCAGCAGTGACGAGGGGGGGTCTAGCACAGATACGCAGTATTTT.